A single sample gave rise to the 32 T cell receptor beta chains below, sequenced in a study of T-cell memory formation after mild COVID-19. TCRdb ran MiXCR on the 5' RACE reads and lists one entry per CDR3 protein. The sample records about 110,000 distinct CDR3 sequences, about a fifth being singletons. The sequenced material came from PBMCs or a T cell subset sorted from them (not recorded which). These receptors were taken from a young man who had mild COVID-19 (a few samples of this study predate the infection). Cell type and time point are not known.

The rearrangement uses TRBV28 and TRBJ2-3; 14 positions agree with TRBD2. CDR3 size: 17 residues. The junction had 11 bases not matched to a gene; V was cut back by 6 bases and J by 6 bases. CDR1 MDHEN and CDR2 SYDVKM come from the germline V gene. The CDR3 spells CASRYGLAGGIGDTQYF. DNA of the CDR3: TGTGCCAGCAGATATGGACTAGCGGGGGGAATTGGGGATACGCAGTATTTT.

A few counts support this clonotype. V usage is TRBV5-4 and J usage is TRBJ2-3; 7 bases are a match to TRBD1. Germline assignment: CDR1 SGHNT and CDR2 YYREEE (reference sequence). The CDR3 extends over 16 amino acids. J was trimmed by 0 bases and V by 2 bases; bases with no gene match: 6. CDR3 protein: CASSLATGTSTDTQYF. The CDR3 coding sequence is TGTGCCAGCAGCTTAGCGACAGGGACAAGCACAGATACGCAGTATTTT. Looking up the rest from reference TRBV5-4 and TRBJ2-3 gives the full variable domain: ETGVTQSPTHLIKTRGQQVTLRCSSQSGHNTVSWYQQALGQGPQFIFQYYREEENGRGNFPPRFSGLQFPNYSSELNVNALELDDSALYLCASSLATGTSTDTQYFGPGTRLTVL.

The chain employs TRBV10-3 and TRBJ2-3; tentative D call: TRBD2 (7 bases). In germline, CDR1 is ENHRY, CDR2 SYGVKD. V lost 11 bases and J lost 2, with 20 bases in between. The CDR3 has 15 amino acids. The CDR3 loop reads CAAAAGAQFTDTQYF. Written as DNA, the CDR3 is TGTGCCGCTGCTGCGGGGGCCCAATTCACAGATACGCAGTATTTT.

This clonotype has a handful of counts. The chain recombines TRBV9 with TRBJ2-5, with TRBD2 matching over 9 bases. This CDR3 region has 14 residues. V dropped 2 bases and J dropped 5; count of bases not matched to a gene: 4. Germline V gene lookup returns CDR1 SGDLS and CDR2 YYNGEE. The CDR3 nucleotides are TGTGCCAGCAGCGTCCTAGCGGGGCGGGAGACCCAGTACTTC. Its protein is CASSVLAGRETQYF.

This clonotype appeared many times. The DNA of the CDR3 is TGTGCCAGCAGTCGAGACAGTTATGCAGGAAACACCATATATTTT. Its translation is CASSRDSYAGNTIYF. The genes are TRBV2 and TRBJ1-3, with D perhaps TRBD1 (5 bases). The germline gives CDR1 SNHLY, CDR2 FYNNEI. The V end was cut by 5 bases, the J end by 4 bases, with 15 bases between. This CDR3 has 15 residues.

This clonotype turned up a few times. The CDR3 is CASSFRTGLYSNQPQHF. CDR3 sequence (DNA): TGTGCCAGCAGTTTCCGTACAGGCCTTTATAGCAATCAGCCCCAGCATTTT. V usage is TRBV12-3 or TRBV12-4 and J usage is TRBJ1-5; maybe TRBD1 (5 bases). The germline V and J ends were trimmed by 3 bases and 0 bases, with 15 bases remaining between them. The CDR3 has 17 amino acids.

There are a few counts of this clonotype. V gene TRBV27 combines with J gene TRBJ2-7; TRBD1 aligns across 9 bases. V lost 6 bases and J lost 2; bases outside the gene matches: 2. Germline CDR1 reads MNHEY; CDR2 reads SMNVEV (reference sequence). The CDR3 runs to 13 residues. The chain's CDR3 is CASRDRGTYEQYF. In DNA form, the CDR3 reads TGTGCCAGCAGGGACAGGGGAACCTACGAGCAGTACTTC.

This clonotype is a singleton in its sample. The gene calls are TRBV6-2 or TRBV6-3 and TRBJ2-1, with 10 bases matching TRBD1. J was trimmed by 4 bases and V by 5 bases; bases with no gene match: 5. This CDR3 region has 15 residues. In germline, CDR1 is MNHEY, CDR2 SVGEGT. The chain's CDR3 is CASSPMGQGYNEQFF. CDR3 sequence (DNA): TGTGCCAGCAGTCCTATGGGACAGGGGTACAATGAGCAGTTCTTC.

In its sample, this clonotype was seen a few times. The chain's CDR3 is CASSNRGGEQFF. The CDR3 nucleotides are TGTGCCAGCAGTAACCGGGGCGGTGAGCAGTTCTTC. J is TRBJ2-1 and V is TRBV27; D tentatively fits TRBD1 or TRBD2 (5 bases each). The germline V gene encodes CDR1 MNHEY and CDR2 SMNVEV (reference sequence). This CDR3 is 12 amino acids long. V was trimmed by 5 bases and J by 9 bases, leaving 11 bases between them.

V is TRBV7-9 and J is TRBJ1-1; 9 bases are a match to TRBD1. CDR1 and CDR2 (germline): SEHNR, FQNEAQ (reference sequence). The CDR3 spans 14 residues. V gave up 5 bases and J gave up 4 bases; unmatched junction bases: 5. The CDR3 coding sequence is TGTGCCAGCAGCCCTGGACAGGGGAGCACTGAAGCTTTCTTT. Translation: CASSPGQGSTEAFF.

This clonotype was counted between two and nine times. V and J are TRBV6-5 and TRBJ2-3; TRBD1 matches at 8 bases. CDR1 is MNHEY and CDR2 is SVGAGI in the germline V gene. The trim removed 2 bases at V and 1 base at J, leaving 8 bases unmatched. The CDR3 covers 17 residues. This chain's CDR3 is CASSYRLDRDRTDTQYF. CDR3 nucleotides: TGTGCCAGCAGTTACAGATTGGACAGGGACCGCACAGATACGCAGTATTTT.

CDR3 coding DNA: TGTGCACTACTCGGCATGTCAACCTACGAGCAGTACGTC. It is translated as CALLGMSTYEQYV. The J gene is TRBJ2-7, the V gene TRBV27; D gene unclear. Germline V gene data show CDR1 as MNHEY and CDR2 as SMNVEV (reference sequence). The CDR3 loop spans 13 amino acids.

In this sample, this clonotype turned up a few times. The CDR3 nucleotides are TGTGCCAGCAGCCAAGGGACAGAAAACACCGGGGAGCTGTTTTTT. Its protein product is CASSQGTENTGELFF. The rearrangement joins TRBV3-1 to TRBJ2-2, with a weak D call TRBD1 (6 bases). Germline CDR1 is LGHDT and CDR2 is YNNKEL (reference sequence). This CDR3 has 15 residues. V was cut by 1 base and J by 2 bases, with 8 bases left in between. Using reference TRBV3-1 and TRBJ2-2 for the parts outside the CDR3, the full variable domain is DTAVSQTPKYLVTQMGNDKSIKCEQNLGHDTMYWYKQDSKKFLKIMFSYNNKELIINETVPNRFSPKSPDKAHLNLHINSLELGDSAVYFCASSQGTENTGELFFGEGSRLTVL.

The CDR3 protein is CASSSVGLAGGLTYNEQFF. The CDR3 DNA is TGTGCCAGCAGCTCCGTAGGACTAGCGGGGGGCCTTACCTACAATGAGCAGTTCTTC. The chain has TRBV7-8 and TRBJ2-1, with TRBD2 matching over 14 bases. V lost 4 bases to trimming and J lost 2 bases; unmatched junction nucleotides: 10. Germline V gene sequence: CDR1 SGHVS, CDR2 FQNEAQ. The CDR3 sequence is 19 residues long.

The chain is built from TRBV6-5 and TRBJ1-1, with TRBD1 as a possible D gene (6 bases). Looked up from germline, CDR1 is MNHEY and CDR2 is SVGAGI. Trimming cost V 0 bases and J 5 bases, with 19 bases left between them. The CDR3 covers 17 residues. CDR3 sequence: CASSYSNWGQVETEAFF. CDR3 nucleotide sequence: TGTGCCAGCAGTTACTCGAATTGGGGGCAGGTAGAAACTGAAGCTTTCTTT.

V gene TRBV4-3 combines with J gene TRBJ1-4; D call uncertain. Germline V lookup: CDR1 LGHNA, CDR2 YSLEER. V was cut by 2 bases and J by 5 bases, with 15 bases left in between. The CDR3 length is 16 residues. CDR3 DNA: TGCGCCAGCAGCCAAACTGGGAACTTATTCAATGAAAAACTGTTTTTT. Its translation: CASSQTGNLFNEKLFF.

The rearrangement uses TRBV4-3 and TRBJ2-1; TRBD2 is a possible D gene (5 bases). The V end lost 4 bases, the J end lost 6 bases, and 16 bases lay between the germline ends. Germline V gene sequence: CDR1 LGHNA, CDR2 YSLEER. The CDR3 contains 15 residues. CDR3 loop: CASSPVGAVPNEQFF. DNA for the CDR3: TGCGCCAGCAGCCCCGTAGGAGCGGTTCCCAATGAGCAGTTCTTC.

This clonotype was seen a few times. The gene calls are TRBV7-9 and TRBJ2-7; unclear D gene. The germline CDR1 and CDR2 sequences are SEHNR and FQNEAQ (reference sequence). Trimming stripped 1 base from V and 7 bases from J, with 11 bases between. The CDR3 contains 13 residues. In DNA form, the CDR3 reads TGTGCCAGCAGCTTAGGAGACGCGAGGGAGCAGTACGTC. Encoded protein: CASSLGDAREQYV.

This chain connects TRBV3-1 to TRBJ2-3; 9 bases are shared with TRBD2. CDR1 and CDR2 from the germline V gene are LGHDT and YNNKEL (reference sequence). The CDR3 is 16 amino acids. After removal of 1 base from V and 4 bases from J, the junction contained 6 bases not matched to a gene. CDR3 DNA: TGTGCCAGCAGCCAAGTCGCTAGCGGGGACCCAGATACGCAGTATTTT. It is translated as CASSQVASGDPDTQYF.

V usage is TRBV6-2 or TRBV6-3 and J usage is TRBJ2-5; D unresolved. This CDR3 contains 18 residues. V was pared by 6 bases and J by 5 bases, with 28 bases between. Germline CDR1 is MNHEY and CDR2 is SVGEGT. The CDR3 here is CASRPIPSSRDIRETQYF. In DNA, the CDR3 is TGTGCCAGCAGGCCAATCCCTTCCTCGAGAGATATTCGGGAGACCCAGTACTTC.

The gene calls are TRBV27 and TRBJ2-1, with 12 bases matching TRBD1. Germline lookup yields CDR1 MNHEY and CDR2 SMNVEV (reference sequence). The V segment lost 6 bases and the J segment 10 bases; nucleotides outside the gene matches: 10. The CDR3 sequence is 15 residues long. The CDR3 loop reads CASRDPPGTGGEQFF. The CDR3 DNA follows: TGTGCCAGCAGGGACCCCCCGGGGACAGGGGGCGAGCAGTTCTTC.

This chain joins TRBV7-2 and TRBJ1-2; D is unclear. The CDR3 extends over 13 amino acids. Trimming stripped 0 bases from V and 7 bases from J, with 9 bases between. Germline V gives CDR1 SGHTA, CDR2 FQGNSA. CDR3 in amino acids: CASSLAYASGYTF. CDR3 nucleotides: TGTGCCAGCAGCTTAGCGTACGCTAGTGGCTACACCTTC.

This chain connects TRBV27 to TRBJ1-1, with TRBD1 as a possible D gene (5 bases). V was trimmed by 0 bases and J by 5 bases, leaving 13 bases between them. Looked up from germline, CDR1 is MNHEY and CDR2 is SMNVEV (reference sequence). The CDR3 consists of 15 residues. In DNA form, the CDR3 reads TGTGCCAGCAGTTTATCAGGGCAGGGATGGACTGAAGCTTTCTTT. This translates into CASSLSGQGWTEAFF.

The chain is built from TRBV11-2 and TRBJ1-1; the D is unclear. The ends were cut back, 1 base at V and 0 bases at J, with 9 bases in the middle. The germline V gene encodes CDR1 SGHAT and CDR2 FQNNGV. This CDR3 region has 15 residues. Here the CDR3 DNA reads TGTGCCAGCAGCTTAGCGGGGTTTCTGAACACTGAAGCTTTCTTT. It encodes CASSLAGFLNTEAFF.

The CDR3 region is CASSSNRVGSYEQYF. The CDR3 nucleotides are TGCGCCAGCAGCTCAAACCGGGTCGGCTCCTACGAGCAGTACTTC. The gene calls are TRBV5-1 and TRBJ2-7, with D unclear. The CDR3 has 15 amino acids. The germline V gene encodes CDR1 SGHRS and CDR2 YFSETQ. Trimming removed 3 bases at V and 0 bases at J, with 13 bases between.

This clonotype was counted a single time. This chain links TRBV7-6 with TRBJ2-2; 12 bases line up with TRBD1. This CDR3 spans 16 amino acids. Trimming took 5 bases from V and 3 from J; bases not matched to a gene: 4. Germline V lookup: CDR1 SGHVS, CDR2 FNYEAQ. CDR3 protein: CASSRGTGGYTGELFF. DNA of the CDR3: TGTGCCAGCAGCCGCGGGACAGGGGGCTACACCGGGGAGCTGTTTTTT. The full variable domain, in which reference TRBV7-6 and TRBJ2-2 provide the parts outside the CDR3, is GAGVSQSPRYKVTKRGQDVALRCDPISGHVSLYWYRQALGQGPEFLTYFNYEAQQDKSGLPNDRFSAERPEGSISTLTIQRTEQRDSAMYRCASSRGTGGYTGELFFGEGSRLTVL.

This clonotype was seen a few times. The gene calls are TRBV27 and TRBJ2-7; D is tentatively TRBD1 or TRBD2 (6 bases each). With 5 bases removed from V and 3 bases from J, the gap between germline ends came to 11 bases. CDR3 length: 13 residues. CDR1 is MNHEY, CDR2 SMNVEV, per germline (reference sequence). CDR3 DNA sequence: TGTGCCAGCAGTCTCCGGGGGCGCTACGAGCAGTACTTC. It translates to CASSLRGRYEQYF.

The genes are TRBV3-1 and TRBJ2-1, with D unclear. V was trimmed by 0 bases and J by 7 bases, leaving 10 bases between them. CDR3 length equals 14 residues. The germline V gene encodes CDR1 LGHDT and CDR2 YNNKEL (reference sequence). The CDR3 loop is CASSQDGRWNEQFF. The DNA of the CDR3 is TGTGCCAGCAGCCAAGATGGAAGGTGGAATGAGCAGTTCTTC.

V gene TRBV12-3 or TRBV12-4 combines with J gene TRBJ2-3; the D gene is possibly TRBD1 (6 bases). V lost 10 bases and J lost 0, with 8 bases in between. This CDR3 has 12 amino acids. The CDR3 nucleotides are TGTGCCACCGGACAGAGCACAGATACGCAGTATTTT. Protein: CATGQSTDTQYF.

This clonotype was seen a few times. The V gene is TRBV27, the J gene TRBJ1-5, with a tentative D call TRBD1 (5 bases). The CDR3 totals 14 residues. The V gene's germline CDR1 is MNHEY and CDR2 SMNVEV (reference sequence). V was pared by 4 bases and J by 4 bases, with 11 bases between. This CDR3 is CASSSGLGNQPQHF. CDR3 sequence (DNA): TGTGCCAGCAGTTCAGGGTTAGGGAATCAGCCCCAGCATTTT.

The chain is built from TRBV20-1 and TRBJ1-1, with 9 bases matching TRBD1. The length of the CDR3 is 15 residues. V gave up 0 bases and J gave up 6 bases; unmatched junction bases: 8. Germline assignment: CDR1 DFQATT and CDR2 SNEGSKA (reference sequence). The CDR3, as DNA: TGCAGTGCTAGAGATTCTTGGGACAGGGACTCTGAAGCTTTCTTT. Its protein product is CSARDSWDRDSEAFF.

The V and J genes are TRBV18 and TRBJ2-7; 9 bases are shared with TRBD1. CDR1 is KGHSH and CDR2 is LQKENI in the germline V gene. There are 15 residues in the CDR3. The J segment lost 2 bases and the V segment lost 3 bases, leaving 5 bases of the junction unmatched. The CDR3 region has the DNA TGTGCCAGCTCACCCGGGACAGGGAAGACCTACGAGCAGTACTTC. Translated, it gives CASSPGTGKTYEQYF.